This T cell receptor beta chain came from a study of blood T cell repertoires in COVID-19. Study-level background: Acute-phase and convalescent COVID-19 samples originated in the United States, Italy and Spain. In each case, the material was cDNA or gDNA derived from T cells, B-cell-depleted T cells, or PBMCs.

Trimming cost V 2 bases and J 0 bases, with 11 bases left between them. Per germline, CDR1 KGHSH and CDR2 LQKENI. CDR3 length: 16 amino acids. TCRdb keeps only in-frame clones here, not all; method: immunoSEQ multiplex PCR. The sample yields fewer than 250,000 clones, 75% to 90% seen once. The sample taken for sequencing was peripheral blood. The chain employs TRBV18 and TRBJ1-3, with no clear D. This TCR was recovered from a man aged 60 to 69 with acute or convalescent COVID-19. The CDR3 reads CASSPSRLLSGNTIYF. CDR3 coding DNA: TGTGCCAGCTCACCATCCCGGTTACTCTCTGGAAACACCATATATTTT.